This is a list of T cell receptor beta chains from one sample in a study of CD8+ T cells in alopecia areata. The data were produced by immunoSEQ multiplex PCR, yet TCRdb's version contains in-frame clones alone and is incomplete. Seen here are some 82,000 clones, roughly 51% observed once, and the top ten hold just over 5.5%. Source material: NKG2D-high CD8+ T cells sorted from blood. These receptors were collected from a human donor with alopecia areata. Both conserved end residues are part of each CDR3. A D gene is named only where the DNA matches it firmly. The listing skips clone size in some rows; elsewhere it reads once, few, many or a size class.

V: TRBV11-2; D: NA; size: few; J: TRBJ2-1; DNA: TGTGCCAGCAACGGGGCGGATGAGCAGTTCTTC; CDR3: CASNGADEQFF
V: TRBV6-1; D: NA; size: NA; J: TRBJ2-1; DNA: TGTGCCAGCAGTGAAGCTTCCAATGAGCAGTTCTTC; CDR3: CASSEASNEQFF
V: TRBV18; D: NA; size: few; J: TRBJ2-1; DNA: TGTGCCACGAGGAAACCGGAGGGCTCTGAGCAGTTCTTC; CDR3: CATRKPEGSEQFF
V: TRBV30; D: TRBD2; size: NA; J: TRBJ2-5; DNA: TGTGCCTGGAGTGTCGGAGCGGGGAGGGAGACCCAGTACTTC; CDR3: CAWSVGAGRETQYF
V: TRBV30; D: NA; size: once; J: TRBJ2-7; DNA: TGTGCCTGGAGTACCGGAGCCTCGTCCGAGCAGTACTTC; CDR3: CAWSTGASSEQYF
V: TRBV9; D: NA; size: few; J: TRBJ2-3; DNA: TGTGCCAGCAGCGTACAGGGATCTAGCACAGATACGCAGTATTTT; CDR3: CASSVQGSSTDTQYF
V: TRBV4-1; D: NA; size: NA; J: TRBJ2-2; DNA: TGCGCCAGCAGCCAAGATAATGTCCTAGCATCAGGGGCCGGGGAGCTGTTTTTT; CDR3: CASSQDNVLASGAGELFF
V: TRBV6-5; D: NA; size: NA; J: TRBJ1-2; DNA: TGTGCCAGCAGTTACTCGTTACAGAACTATGGCTACACCTTC; CDR3: CASSYSLQNYGYTF
V: TRBV30; D: NA; size: NA; J: TRBJ1-5; DNA: TGTGCCTGGAGTTTCGACGGAGATAGCAATCAGCCCCAGCATTTT; CDR3: CAWSFDGDSNQPQHF
V: TRBV5-6; D: TRBD1; size: NA; J: TRBJ2-7; DNA: TGTGCCAGCAGCGAGGGGACAGTCTACGAGCAGTACTTC; CDR3: CASSEGTVYEQYF
V: TRBV6-5; D: NA; size: NA; J: TRBJ2-1; DNA: TGTGCCAGCAGACGACGAACGGGCCCCGAGCAGTTCTTC; CDR3: CASRRRTGPEQFF
V: TRBV28; D: NA; size: NA; J: TRBJ2-1; DNA: TGTGCCAGCAGCCGACCAGGGAATGAGCAGTTCTTC; CDR3: CASSRPGNEQFF
V: TRBV27; D: NA; size: NA; J: TRBJ1-2; DNA: TGTGCCACCCGGAGCGACGATGGCTACACCTTC; CDR3: CATRSDDGYTF
V: TRBV29-1; D: NA; size: few; J: TRBJ2-7; DNA: TGCAGCGTTGAAGAAGGCGGGATCCACGAGCAGTACTTC; CDR3: CSVEEGGIHEQYF
V: TRBV27; D: TRBD1; size: NA; J: TRBJ2-1; DNA: TGTGCCAGCAGTTTGGGGACAGATTACAATGAGCAGTTCTTC; CDR3: CASSLGTDYNEQFF
V: TRBV2; D: NA; size: few; J: TRBJ1-2; DNA: TGTGCCACCCGACCCGGACGCGAGGACTACACCTTC; CDR3: CATRPGREDYTF
V: TRBV18; D: NA; size: NA; J: TRBJ2-5; DNA: TGTGCCAGCTCACCCGGGACGGTGGAGCAAGAGACCCAGTACTTC; CDR3: CASSPGTVEQETQYF
V: TRBV7-2; D: TRBD2; size: NA; J: TRBJ2-7; DNA: TGTGCGAGCGAGGCGGGAGGGCTATCTTACGAGCAGTACTTC; CDR3: CASEAGGLSYEQYF
V: TRBV11-2; D: NA; size: NA; J: TRBJ2-1; DNA: TGTGCCAGCAGCTTAGGGCACAATGAGCAGTTCTTC; CDR3: CASSLGHNEQFF
V: TRBV28; D: TRBD1; size: NA; J: TRBJ2-5; DNA: TGTGCCAGCAGTTTGGTGGACAGGGTTCGAGATGGAGAGACCCAGTACTTC; CDR3: CASSLVDRVRDGETQYF
V: TRBV6-5; D: NA; size: NA; J: TRBJ2-5; DNA: TGTGCCAGCAGCGGTAGGACGGAGACCCAGTACTTC; CDR3: CASSGRTETQYF
V: TRBV23-1; D: NA; size: NA; J: TRBJ1-1; DNA: TGCGCCAGCAGTCCAACCCCGGGGCCGGGGTCGAACACTGAAGCTTTCTTT; CDR3: CASSPTPGPGSNTEAFF
V: TRBV9; D: NA; size: NA; J: TRBJ2-3; DNA: TGTGCCAGCAGCGGTAACCCTCCCATCACAGATACGCAGTATTTT; CDR3: CASSGNPPITDTQYF
V: TRBV4-2; D: NA; size: NA; J: TRBJ2-5; DNA: TGTGCCAGCAGCCCCCGGGGAAGGCAAGAGACCCAGTACTTC; CDR3: CASSPRGRQETQYF
V: TRBV29-1; D: NA; size: few; J: TRBJ2-2; DNA: TGCAGCGTCGGCCGCAGGGGGAGAGCGGGAGACACCGGGGAGCTGTTTTTT; CDR3: CSVGRRGRAGDTGELFF
V: TRBV28; D: TRBD1; size: few; J: TRBJ2-1; DNA: TGTGCCACGGACAGGATCTACAATGAGCAGTTCTTC; CDR3: CATDRIYNEQFF
V: TRBV14; D: TRBD1; size: NA; J: TRBJ2-7; DNA: TGTGCCAGCAGCCAACGACAGGGGGCTTGGGAGCAGTACTTC; CDR3: CASSQRQGAWEQYF
V: TRBV5-4; D: TRBD1; size: NA; J: TRBJ1-2; DNA: TGTGCCAGCAGCCCGGGACAGGGAAATGGCTACACCTTC; CDR3: CASSPGQGNGYTF
V: TRBV28; D: NA; size: NA; J: TRBJ2-1; DNA: TGTGCCAGCAGTTTATTAGGGGGGGCATATGAGCAGTTCTTC; CDR3: CASSLLGGAYEQFF
V: TRBV9; D: TRBD1; size: NA; J: TRBJ2-7; DNA: TGTGCCAGCAGCGTAGAGGGGGGACAGGGGCAGTACTTC; CDR3: CASSVEGGQGQYF
V: TRBV9; D: NA; size: NA; J: TRBJ2-7; DNA: TGTGCCAGCAGCAGCCGGGACTTCTACGAGCAGTACTTC; CDR3: CASSSRDFYEQYF
V: TRBV15; D: NA; size: once; J: TRBJ2-3; DNA: TGTGCCACCAGCAGAGTAGGGGATACCACAGATACGCAGTATTTT; CDR3: CATSRVGDTTDTQYF
V: TRBV11-2; D: TRBD2; size: NA; J: TRBJ2-7; DNA: TGTGCCAGCAGCTCCGCTAGCGGCTCCTACGAGCAGTACTTC; CDR3: CASSSASGSYEQYF
V: TRBV6-5; D: NA; size: NA; J: TRBJ1-5; DNA: TGTGCCAGCAGTCCCCAGCCCGCACTCCAGCCCCAGCATTTT; CDR3: CASSPQPALQPQHF
V: TRBV14; D: NA; size: NA; J: TRBJ2-3; DNA: TGTGCCAGCAGCCGCTTGACACCCCGAGGGACAGATACGCAGTATTTT; CDR3: CASSRLTPRGTDTQYF
V: TRBV10-3; D: TRBD2; size: NA; J: TRBJ2-1; DNA: TGTGCCATCAGGCCGGGACTAGCGGGAGGGCCGTTGTACAATGAGCAGTTCTTC; CDR3: CAIRPGLAGGPLYNEQFF
V: TRBV27; D: TRBD2; size: NA; J: TRBJ2-5; DNA: TGTGCCAGCAGCCCGACTAGCGGGGGGACGGGGACCCAGTACTTC; CDR3: CASSPTSGGTGTQYF
V: TRBV2; D: TRBD1; size: few; J: TRBJ2-7; DNA: TGTGCCAGCACCGGGACAGGGGCCTACGAGCAGTACTTC; CDR3: CASTGTGAYEQYF
V: TRBV4-3; D: NA; size: NA; J: TRBJ2-1; DNA: TGCGCCAGCAGCCAATACGAGCAGAGCTCCTACAATGAGCAGTTCTTC; CDR3: CASSQYEQSSYNEQFF
V: TRBV9; D: NA; size: NA; J: TRBJ2-1; DNA: TGTGCCAGCAGCGCCGGGCGAGAGCAGTTCTTC; CDR3: CASSAGREQFF
V: TRBV10-2; D: TRBD1; size: NA; J: TRBJ1-2; DNA: TGCGCCAGCAGGGAGACAGGGAACTATGGCTACACCTTC; CDR3: CASRETGNYGYTF
V: TRBV28; D: TRBD1; size: few; J: TRBJ2-1; DNA: TGTGCCAGCAGTCCAGAGACAGGGGGCTGGGAGCAGTTCTTC; CDR3: CASSPETGGWEQFF
V: TRBV29-1; D: TRBD2; size: few; J: TRBJ2-2; DNA: TGCAGCGTTGTGTGGGGAGGGGACGGGGAGCTGTTTTTT; CDR3: CSVVWGGDGELFF
V: TRBV7-9; D: NA; size: NA; J: TRBJ1-1; DNA: TGTGCCAGCAGCTTAGAAGAGGGTTTACCCCCTGAAGCTTTCTTT; CDR3: CASSLEEGLPPEAFF
V: TRBV11-2; D: NA; size: once; J: TRBJ2-7; DNA: TGTGCCAGCAGCTTCGATCCCGCGAGCTACGAGCAGTACTTC; CDR3: CASSFDPASYEQYF
V: TRBV28; D: NA; size: NA; J: TRBJ1-5; DNA: TGTGCCAGCAGCCCCGGGTTCAATCAGCCCCAGCATTTT; CDR3: CASSPGFNQPQHF
V: TRBV7-2; D: NA; size: NA; J: TRBJ2-2; DNA: TGTGCCAGCAGCTTAGAACTCTTTTGGGAGCTGTTTTTT; CDR3: CASSLELFWELFF
V: TRBV29-1; D: NA; size: once; J: TRBJ1-1; DNA: TGCCGGGGGGCCGCGGACACTGAAGCTTTCTTT; CDR3: CRGAADTEAFF